This T cell receptor (beta chain) was recovered during a study of blood T cell repertoires in COVID-19. Study background: From the United States, Italy and Spain came samples of acute and convalescent COVID-19. PBMCs, B-cell-depleted T cells, or T cells were the source of the cDNA or gDNA that made up the material.

Authors' data handling: Amplification with reference gene primers provided the estimates of nucleated cell counts. Profiling relied on immunoSEQ multiplex PCR, and the TCRdb table lists in-frame clones only, not all of them. V, J and clone size reflect that table, while D and trimming were determined from the DNA. This sample has hundreds of thousands of clones; 88% occur once, and the top ten carry around 0.91%. Germline CDR1 is LGHDT and CDR2 is YNNKEL (reference sequence). The trim removed 3 bases at V and 8 bases at J, leaving 7 bases unmatched. CDR3 size: 15 residues. Input material: peripheral blood. The sequence derives from a woman between 40 and 55 years old who had recovered from COVID-19. This rearrangement joins TRBV3-1 (or the pseudogene TRBV3-2) to TRBJ2-1; 10 bases map to TRBD2. CDR3 residues: CASSHASGSIDEQFF. As DNA, the CDR3 is TGTGCCAGCAGCCACGCTAGCGGGAGTATTGATGAGCAGTTCTTC.